A selection of T cell receptor beta chains follows, all from one sample in a study of shared clonotypes between healthy human individuals. Generated by immunoSEQ multiplex PCR, the TCRdb table keeps only in-frame clones and is missing some. The table shows about 2.4 million clones, with 85% to 95% occurring only once. The sample comprised naive CD4+ T cells sorted from blood. These receptors were obtained from a man in his late teens or twenties in good health. Both conserved end residues are part of each CDR3. A D gene is named only where the DNA matches it firmly. Part of the rows lack a size; the others show once, few, many or a class for expanded clones.

J: TRBJ2-7
length: 14
size: NA
D: NA
V: TRBV6-4
CDR3: CASSDGGTPYEQYF
DNA: TGTGCCAGCAGTGACGGGGGTACCCCCTACGAGCAGTACTTC

J: TRBJ2-5
length: 16
size: once
D: NA
V: TRBV5-1
CDR3: CASSTPLGTPAETQYF
DNA: TGCGCCAGCAGCACTCCTTTGGGGACACCCGCTGAGACCCAGTACTTC

J: TRBJ2-7
length: 14
size: few
D: NA
V: TRBV7-2
CDR3: CASSFARASYEQYF
DNA: TGTGCCAGCAGCTTCGCCAGAGCATCCTACGAGCAGTACTTC

J: TRBJ2-7
length: 13
size: NA
D: TRBD1
V: TRBV7-9
CDR3: CASSPGQGREQYF
DNA: TGTGCCAGCAGCCCAGGACAGGGGAGAGAGCAGTACTTC

J: TRBJ2-3
length: 15
size: NA
D: NA
V: TRBV7-9
CDR3: CASSFGTSSTDTQYF
DNA: TGTGCCAGCAGCTTTGGGACTTCTAGCACAGATACGCAGTATTTT

J: TRBJ1-1
length: 14
size: NA
D: NA
V: TRBV5-1
CDR3: CASSPAPGDTEAFF
DNA: TGCGCCAGCAGCCCGGCACCCGGGGACACTGAAGCTTTCTTT

J: TRBJ1-6
length: 13
size: NA
D: NA
V: TRBV2
CDR3: CASFEVFNSPLHF
DNA: TGTGCCAGCTTCGAGGTATTTAATTCACCCCTCCACTTT

J: TRBJ1-6
length: 16
size: NA
D: NA
V: TRBV5-4
CDR3: CASSLGGPKGGSPLHF
DNA: TGTGCCAGCAGCCTAGGGGGTCCTAAAGGAGGTTCACCCCTCCACTTT

J: TRBJ1-4
length: 17
size: NA
D: TRBD1
V: TRBV5-1
CDR3: CASSLLGQGRDNEKLFF
DNA: TGCGCCAGCAGCTTGCTAGGACAGGGAAGGGATAATGAAAAACTGTTTTTT

J: TRBJ2-2
length: 20
size: NA
D: TRBD2
V: TRBV23-1
CDR3: CASSQSGGTSGRENTGELFF
DNA: TGCGCCAGCAGTCAATCGGGGGGGACTAGCGGGCGTGAGAACACCGGGGAGCTGTTTTTT

J: TRBJ1-2
length: 12
size: NA
D: NA
V: TRBV28
CDR3: CATQIGGGGYTF
DNA: TGTGCCACCCAAATCGGGGGAGGTGGCTACACCTTC

J: TRBJ2-7
length: 11
size: NA
D: NA
V: TRBV30
CDR3: CAWSQGWEQYF
DNA: TGTGCCTGGAGCCAGGGTTGGGAGCAGTACTTC

J: TRBJ1-5
length: 11
size: NA
D: NA
V: TRBV20-1
CDR3: CSAILDQPQHF
DNA: TGCAGTGCTATCCTGGATCAGCCCCAGCATTTT

J: TRBJ1-4
length: 15
size: NA
D: TRBD1
V: TRBV6-1
CDR3: CASSASTGQSEKLFF
DNA: TGTGCCAGCAGTGCCTCGACAGGGCAGAGTGAAAAACTGTTTTTT

J: TRBJ2-5
length: 15
size: NA
D: NA
V: TRBV7-9
CDR3: CASSLGDIQQETQYF
DNA: TGTGCCAGCAGCTTAGGGGACATACAACAAGAGACCCAGTACTTC

J: TRBJ2-6
length: 16
size: NA
D: NA
V: TRBV19
CDR3: CASSTDPSSGANVLTF
DNA: TGTGCCAGTAGTACCGACCCAAGCTCTGGGGCCAACGTCCTGACTTTC

J: TRBJ2-7
length: 14
size: NA
D: TRBD1
V: TRBV4-1
CDR3: CASSRGQVPYEQYF
DNA: TGCGCCAGCAGCCGTGGACAGGTCCCCTACGAGCAGTACTTC

J: TRBJ2-3
length: 13
size: NA
D: NA
V: TRBV11-3
CDR3: CASSLGFTDTQYF
DNA: TGTGCCAGCAGCTTAGGGTTTACAGATACGCAGTATTTT

J: TRBJ2-3
length: 15
size: NA
D: TRBD1
V: TRBV18
CDR3: CATVRDRVASDTQYF
DNA: TGTGCCACCGTCCGGGACAGGGTTGCGTCAGATACGCAGTATTTT

J: TRBJ1-2
length: 13
size: NA
D: NA
V: TRBV11-2
CDR3: CASSQGGDYGYTF
DNA: TGTGCCAGCAGCCAGGGAGGGGACTATGGCTACACCTTC

J: TRBJ2-1
length: 16
size: NA
D: TRBD2
V: TRBV7-3
CDR3: CASSSLAGRSYNEQFF
DNA: TGTGCCAGCAGCTCTCTAGCGGGGCGCTCCTACAATGAGCAGTTCTTC

J: TRBJ1-1
length: 13
size: NA
D: TRBD1
V: TRBV18
CDR3: CASSPQGSTEAFF
DNA: TGTGCCAGCTCGCCACAGGGGAGCACTGAAGCTTTCTTT

J: TRBJ1-1
length: 15
size: NA
D: NA
V: TRBV5-1
CDR3: CASSSGAGDTTEAFF
DNA: TGCGCCAGCAGCTCAGGAGCAGGGGACACCACTGAAGCTTTCTTT

J: TRBJ2-7
length: 15
size: NA
D: NA
V: TRBV9
CDR3: CASSPQGRQSYEQYF
DNA: TGTGCCAGCAGCCCACAGGGACGCCAATCCTACGAGCAGTACTTC

J: TRBJ2-2
length: 15
size: NA
D: TRBD2
V: TRBV7-9
CDR3: CASSPTFGGNGELFF
DNA: TGTGCCAGCAGCCCAACATTCGGGGGGAACGGGGAGCTGTTTTTT

J: TRBJ2-1
length: 16
size: once
D: TRBD2
V: TRBV25-1
CDR3: CASSEWVAGAKNEQFF
DNA: TGTGCCAGCAGTGAATGGGTAGCGGGAGCGAAGAATGAGCAGTTCTTC

J: TRBJ2-1
length: 14
size: NA
D: TRBD2
V: TRBV18
CDR3: CASSPTSGTNEQFF
DNA: TGTGCCAGCTCACCGACTAGCGGGACGAATGAGCAGTTCTTC

J: TRBJ1-2
length: 15
size: NA
D: NA
V: TRBV19
CDR3: CASSIEGSRGEGYTF
DNA: TGTGCCAGTAGTATAGAAGGCAGCAGAGGGGAAGGCTACACCTTC

J: TRBJ2-3
length: 14
size: NA
D: NA
V: TRBV9
CDR3: CASSPGLGTDTQYF
DNA: TGTGCCAGCAGCCCGGGATTGGGCACAGATACGCAGTATTTT

J: TRBJ2-2
length: 14
size: NA
D: NA
V: TRBV29-1
CDR3: CSVDGQGNTGELFF
DNA: TGCAGCGTTGACGGGCAGGGAAACACCGGGGAGCTGTTTTTT

J: TRBJ2-6
length: 16
size: NA
D: NA
V: TRBV6-5
CDR3: CASSYSKGSGANVLTF
DNA: TGTGCCAGCAGTTACTCGAAGGGCTCTGGGGCCAACGTCCTGACTTTC

J: TRBJ1-6
length: 14
size: once
D: NA
V: TRBV9
CDR3: CASSQMGRDSPLHF
DNA: TGTGCCAGCAGCCAGATGGGGAGAGATTCACCCCTCCACTTT

J: TRBJ2-2
length: 14
size: NA
D: NA
V: TRBV30
CDR3: CAWSGLRGGGELFF
DNA: TGTGCCTGGAGTGGGCTCAGGGGTGGCGGGGAGCTGTTTTTT

J: TRBJ1-2
length: 14
size: NA
D: NA
V: TRBV19
CDR3: CASSIELAIYGYTF
DNA: TGTGCCAGTAGTATAGAACTGGCGATCTATGGCTACACCTTC

J: TRBJ1-1
length: 13
size: once
D: TRBD1
V: TRBV6-6
CDR3: CASSYEPDREAFF
DNA: TGTGCCAGCAGTTATGAGCCGGACAGGGAAGCTTTCTTT

J: TRBJ1-6
length: 14
size: NA
D: TRBD1
V: TRBV28
CDR3: CASWSGTGRGPLHF
DNA: TGTGCCAGCTGGTCCGGGACAGGGCGAGGACCCCTCCACTTT

J: TRBJ2-7
length: 15
size: NA
D: NA
V: TRBV5-6
CDR3: CASSFPGPRDHEQYF
DNA: TGTGCCAGCAGCTTTCCCGGCCCAAGGGACCACGAGCAGTACTTC

J: TRBJ1-1
length: 14
size: NA
D: NA
V: TRBV5-1
CDR3: CASSLELLNTEAFF
DNA: TGCGCCAGCAGCTTGGAACTTTTGAACACTGAAGCTTTCTTT

J: TRBJ2-3
length: 15
size: NA
D: NA
V: TRBV2
CDR3: CASKSRQRGTDTQYF
DNA: TGTGCCAGCAAATCCCGGCAGCGGGGCACAGATACGCAGTATTTT

J: TRBJ2-2
length: 16
size: NA
D: NA
V: TRBV5-1
CDR3: CASSSGADSYTGELFF
DNA: TGCGCCAGCAGCTCTGGTGCAGACAGTTACACCGGGGAGCTGTTTTTT

J: TRBJ2-5
length: 12
size: NA
D: NA
V: TRBV2
CDR3: CASSDPQETQYF
DNA: TGTGCCAGCAGTGACCCTCAAGAGACCCAGTACTTC

J: TRBJ1-2
length: 12
size: few
D: NA
V: TRBV7-9
CDR3: CASSPPGSPETF
DNA: TGTGCCAGCAGCCCTCCCGGGAGTCCCGAGACCTTC

J: TRBJ2-6
length: 14
size: NA
D: NA
V: TRBV7-2
CDR3: CASSRALDLNVLTF
DNA: TGTGCCAGCAGCCGTGCATTAGACCTCAACGTCCTGACTTTC

J: TRBJ1-3
length: 13
size: once
D: NA
V: TRBV30
CDR3: CARGTNSGNTIYF
DNA: TGTGCCCGTGGGACTAACTCTGGAAACACCATATATTTT

J: TRBJ1-1
length: 14
size: NA
D: NA
V: TRBV9
CDR3: CASTRGTLNTEAFF
DNA: TGTGCCAGCACAAGGGGGACACTGAACACTGAAGCTTTCTTT

J: TRBJ2-3
length: 15
size: NA
D: TRBD1
V: TRBV5-1
CDR3: CASSLARGLTDTQYF
DNA: TGCGCCAGCAGCTTGGCCAGGGGGCTCACAGATACGCAGTATTTT

J: TRBJ2-5
length: 15
size: NA
D: NA
V: TRBV2
CDR3: CASKDSPLLGETQYF
DNA: TGTGCCAGCAAGGACAGCCCCCTCCTCGGTGAAACCCAGTACTTC

J: TRBJ2-3
length: 16
size: NA
D: TRBD2
V: TRBV13
CDR3: CASSFTSGVNTDTQYF
DNA: TGTGCCAGCAGCTTTACTAGCGGGGTGAACACAGATACGCAGTATTTT

J: TRBJ2-7
length: 14
size: NA
D: NA
V: TRBV6-6
CDR3: CASRSRTASYEQYF
DNA: TGTGCCAGCAGATCGAGGACAGCCTCCTACGAGCAGTACTTC

J: TRBJ1-2
length: 15
size: NA
D: TRBD1
V: TRBV27
CDR3: CASSVTQGGAYGYTF
DNA: TGTGCCAGCAGTGTCACCCAGGGGGGAGCCTATGGCTACACCTTC

J: TRBJ2-7
length: 15
size: NA
D: NA
V: TRBV19
CDR3: CASSWGRDRDHEQYF
DNA: TGTGCCAGTAGTTGGGGACGGGACCGTGATCACGAGCAGTACTTC

J: TRBJ2-7
length: 15
size: once
D: NA
V: TRBV5-6
CDR3: CASSQGGLVNYEQYF
DNA: TGTGCCAGCAGTCAAGGGGGTCTGGTTAACTACGAGCAGTACTTC

J: TRBJ1-6
length: 11
size: once
D: NA
V: TRBV20-1
CDR3: CSPASGSPLHF
DNA: TGCAGTCCCGCTAGTGGTTCACCCCTCCACTTT

J: TRBJ2-7
length: 14
size: NA
D: TRBD1
V: TRBV6-5
CDR3: CASRRGQDANEQYF
DNA: TGTGCCAGCAGGCGTGGACAGGACGCCAACGAGCAGTACTTC

J: TRBJ2-7
length: 16
size: NA
D: NA
V: TRBV21-1
CDR3: CASSQTSGRARYEQYF
DNA: TGTGCCAGCAGCCAGACTAGCGGGAGGGCTAGGTACGAGCAGTACTTC

J: TRBJ2-7
length: 11
size: NA
D: NA
V: TRBV6-5
CDR3: CASRNNYEQYF
DNA: TGTGCCAGCAGAAATAACTACGAGCAGTACTTC

J: TRBJ2-1
length: 15
size: NA
D: NA
V: TRBV6-5
CDR3: CASSYYGSRYNEQFF
DNA: TGTGCCAGCAGTTATTACGGGAGCCGCTACAATGAGCAGTTCTTC